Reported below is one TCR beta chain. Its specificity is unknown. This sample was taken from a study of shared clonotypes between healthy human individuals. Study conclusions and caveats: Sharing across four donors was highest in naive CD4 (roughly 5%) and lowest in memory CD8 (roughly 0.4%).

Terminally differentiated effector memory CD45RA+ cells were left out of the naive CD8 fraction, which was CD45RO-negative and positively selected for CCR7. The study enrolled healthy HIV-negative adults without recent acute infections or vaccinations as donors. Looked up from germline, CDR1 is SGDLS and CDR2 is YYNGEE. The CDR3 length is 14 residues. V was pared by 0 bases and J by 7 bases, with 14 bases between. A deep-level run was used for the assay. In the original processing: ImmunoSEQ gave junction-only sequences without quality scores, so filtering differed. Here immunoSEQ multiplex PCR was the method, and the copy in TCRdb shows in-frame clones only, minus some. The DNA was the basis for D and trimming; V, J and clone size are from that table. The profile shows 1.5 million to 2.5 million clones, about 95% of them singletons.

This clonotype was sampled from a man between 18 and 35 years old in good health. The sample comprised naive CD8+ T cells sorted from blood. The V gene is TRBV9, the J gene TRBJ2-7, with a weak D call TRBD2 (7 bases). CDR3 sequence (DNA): TGTGCCAGCAGCGTAGGTGCGGGGGCGGGAGAGCAGTACTTC. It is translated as CASSVGAGAGEQYF.